Below, 11 T cell receptor beta chains from the same sample are listed, as sequenced in a study of spatial heterogeneity in lung cancer. The sample's time point: sample taken at primary tumor resection. TCRs were sequenced from unsorted whole RNA of tumor, nontumor lung or PBMC. Via MiXCR, TCRdb re-called the 5' RACE reads, giving one row per CDR3 protein. This sample has 4,200 or so distinct CDR3 sequences, with roughly a tenth found just once. Sequencing used PBMCs, obtained at surgery. The source is a male donor with early-stage non-small cell lung cancer.

As regards this clonotype: A junction end diverges from the germline sequence, so it may reflect a read error. The chain's CDR3 is CASSYLSGEGGKLFF. In nucleotides, the CDR3 is TGTGCCAGCAGTTACCTATCAGGGGAAGGCGGGAAGCTGTTTTTT. The chain employs TRBV6-6 and TRBJ2-2; the D gene could be TRBD1 or TRBD2 (6 bases each). CDR1 MNHNY and CDR2 SVGAGI come from the germline V gene (reference sequence). CDR3 length: 15 amino acids.

By sample share, this clonotype is medium-sized (0.01 to 0.1%). The rearrangement links TRBV29-1 to TRBJ2-2; D gene ambiguous. This CDR3 is 14 amino acids long. Deletions cut 4 bases from V and 3 bases from J, with 12 bases between. Germline CDR1 and CDR2: SQVTM and ANQGSEA. CDR3 residues: CSVAPGFDTGELFF. DNA of the CDR3: TGCAGCGTTGCACCGGGCTTCGACACCGGGGAGCTGTTTTTT.

The table lists this clonotype with many counts. The gene calls are TRBV7-8 and TRBJ2-7; no definite D call. The CDR3 totals 14 residues. Trimming cost V 2 bases and J 6 bases, with 14 bases left between them. Germline loops: CDR1 SGHVS, CDR2 FQNEAQ. The CDR3 nucleotides read TGTGCCAGCAGCTTAATCCTAGAGACCTTCGAGCAGTACTTC. Its protein is CASSLILETFEQYF.

The CDR3 protein is CSVGSGGGEAFF. CDR3 sequence (DNA): TGCAGCGTTGGGTCAGGGGGAGGTGAAGCTTTCTTT. The chain recombines TRBV29-1 with TRBJ1-1, with TRBD1 matching over 7 bases. Trimming removed 4 bases from V and 7 bases from J; junction bases left unmatched: 6. Germline V lookup: CDR1 SQVTM, CDR2 ANQGSEA. This CDR3 has 12 amino acids. The complete variable domain, with remaining parts taken from reference TRBV29-1 and TRBJ1-1, reads SAVISQKPSRDICQRGTSLTIQCQVDSQVTMMFWYRQQPGQSLTLIATANQGSEATYESGFVIDKFPISRPNLTFSTLTVSNMSPEDSSIYLCSVGSGGGEAFFGQGTRLTVV.

The sample holds many counts of this clonotype. The V gene is TRBV6-6, the J gene TRBJ1-2, with a weak D call TRBD1 (5 bases). This CDR3 comprises 16 residues. Germline CDR1 reads MNHNY; CDR2 reads SVGAGI (reference sequence). Trimming took off 0 bases at V and 4 bases at J, with 15 bases between the two ends. The CDR3 region is CASSYSDTLTGYGYTF. CDR3 sequence (DNA): TGTGCCAGCAGTTACTCTGACACATTAACAGGCTATGGCTACACCTTC.

The chain uses TRBV4-2 and TRBJ1-1; D remains unclear. From germline, CDR1 is LGHNA and CDR2 YNFKEQ. The CDR3 loop spans 12 amino acids. V lost 1 base to trimming and J lost 3 bases, with 3 bases between them. Here the CDR3 reads CASSQGDTEAFF. In nucleotides, the CDR3 is TGTGCCAGCAGCCAAGGGGACACTGAAGCTTTCTTT.

This clonotype was recorded a few times. The chain is built from TRBV4-2 and TRBJ2-2, with D unclear. This CDR3 region has 17 residues. Trimming removed 1 base at V and 4 bases at J, with 16 bases between. Per germline, CDR1 LGHNA and CDR2 YNFKEQ. CDR3: CASSQGVSVGSTGELFF. The CDR3 region has the DNA TGTGCCAGCAGCCAAGGGGTCTCAGTCGGGTCCACCGGGGAGCTGTTTTTT.

By frequency in the sample, this clonotype is hyperexpanded. CDR3 residues: CASTAKNQAPMYEKLFF. CDR3 bases: TGTGCCAGCACCGCGAAAAACCAGGCGCCGATGTATGAAAAACTGTTTTTT. This chain connects TRBV6-4 to TRBJ1-4; no reliable D call. The CDR3 is made up of 17 amino acids. Trimming shortened V by 7 bases and J by 6 bases, and 24 bases separated the two germline ends. The germline V gene encodes CDR1 MRHNA and CDR2 SNTAGT.

This clonotype was counted only a few times. J is TRBJ2-5 and V is TRBV18, with D perhaps being TRBD1 or TRBD2 (7 bases each). The CDR3 consists of 17 residues. Germline V gives CDR1 KGHSH, CDR2 LQKENI. V was shortened by 1 base and J by 1 base, with 16 bases between the two germline ends. The CDR3 nucleotides are TGTGCCAGCTCACCACGGAGAAGGGAGGGGGCCCAAGAGACCCAGTACTTC. Amino acid sequence: CASSPRRREGAQETQYF.

This clonotype was observed at least ten times. This chain joins TRBV19 and TRBJ2-5, with unresolved D. V was trimmed by 2 bases and J by 2 bases, leaving 6 bases between them. CDR1 and CDR2 (germline): LNHDA, SQIVND (reference sequence). CDR3 length equals 13 residues. CDR3 in DNA: TGTGCCAGTAGTATAACCGGGCAAGAGACCCAGTACTTC. Residues: CASSITGQETQYF.

This chain joins TRBV5-6 and TRBJ1-3; D gene unclear. Germline CDR1 SGHDT, CDR2 YYEEEE. Trimming stripped 2 bases from V and 0 bases from J, with 18 bases between. The length of the CDR3 is 18 residues. CDR3 sequence: CASSFGGVYRGSGNTIYF. The CDR3, as DNA: TGTGCCAGCAGCTTCGGCGGAGTATACCGGGGCTCTGGAAACACCATATATTTT.